The T cell receptor (beta chain) under discussion was sequenced for a study of blood T cell repertoires in COVID-19. Study background: The analysed material was cDNA or gDNA that came from T cells, B-cell-depleted T cells, or PBMCs.

Produced via immunoSEQ multiplex PCR; TCRdb's table is partial and in-frame only. The data show around 220,000 clones, around 80% seen once. Each participant's cohort was designated according to participant-reported clinical history. In germline, CDR1 is LNHDA, CDR2 SQIVND (reference sequence). The CDR3 covers 13 residues. The V and J ends lost 5 bases and 4 bases, in that order; junction bases with no gene match: 4. Material for sequencing was PBMCs or T cells enriched from blood (not recorded which). This clonotype originated in a woman between 40 and 55 years old with acute COVID-19. The genes are TRBV19 and TRBJ1-1, with TRBD1 identical over 7 bases. CDR3 region: CASSRNRGTEAFF. CDR3 coding DNA: TGTGCCAGTAGTCGCAACAGGGGCACTGAAGCTTTCTTT.